This T cell receptor (beta chain) was retrieved from a study of blood T cell repertoires in COVID-19. Study overall: The United States, Italy and Spain supplied acute and convalescent COVID-19 samples.

Authors' analysis steps: Amplification from reference gene primers served as the basis for estimated nucleated cell counts. Assay used: immunoSEQ multiplex PCR; TCRdb lists only in-frame clones, some missing. V, J and clone size are taken as reported in that table, and D and trimming were inferred from the DNA itself. The sample records around 200,000 clones, 70% to 90% being singletons. Trimming stripped 3 bases from V and 6 bases from J, with 12 bases between. The CDR3 extends over 14 amino acids. Germline V lookup: CDR1 SGDLS, CDR2 YYNGEE. The V and J genes are TRBV9 and TRBJ1-4, with a possible D match to TRBD1 (5 bases). This clonotype originated in a woman older than 75 with acute or convalescent COVID-19. Sequenced material: peripheral blood. CDR3: CASSAGVRDEKLFF. CDR3 sequence (DNA): TGTGCCAGCAGCGCGGGGGTTAGGGATGAAAAACTGTTTTTT.